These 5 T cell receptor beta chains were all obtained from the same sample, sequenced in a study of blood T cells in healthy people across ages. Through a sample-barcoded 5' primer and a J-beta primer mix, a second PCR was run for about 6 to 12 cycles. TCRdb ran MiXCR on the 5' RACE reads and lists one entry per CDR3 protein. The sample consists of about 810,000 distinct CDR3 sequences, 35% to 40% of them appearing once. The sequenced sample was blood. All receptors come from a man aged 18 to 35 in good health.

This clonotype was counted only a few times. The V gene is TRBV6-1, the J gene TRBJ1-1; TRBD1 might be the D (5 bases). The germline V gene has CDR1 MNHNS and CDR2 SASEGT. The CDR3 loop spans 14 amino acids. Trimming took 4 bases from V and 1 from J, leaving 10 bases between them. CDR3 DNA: TGTGCCAGCAGTGGGGACGGTAGGAACACTGAAGCTTTCTTT. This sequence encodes CASSGDGRNTEAFF.

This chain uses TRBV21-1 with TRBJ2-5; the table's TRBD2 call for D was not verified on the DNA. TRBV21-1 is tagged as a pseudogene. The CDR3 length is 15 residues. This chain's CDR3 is CASSKMGDNQETQYF. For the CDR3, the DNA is TGTGCCAGCAGCAAAATGGGAGATAACCAAGAGACCCAGTACTTC.

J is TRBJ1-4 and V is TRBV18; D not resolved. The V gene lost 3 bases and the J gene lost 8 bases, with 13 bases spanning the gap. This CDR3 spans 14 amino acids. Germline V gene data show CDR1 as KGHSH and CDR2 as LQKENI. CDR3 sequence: CASSPRQDPEKLFF. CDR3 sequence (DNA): TGTGCCAGCTCACCGCGGCAGGATCCCGAAAAACTGTTTTTT. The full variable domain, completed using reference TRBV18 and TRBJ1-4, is NAGVMQNPRHLVRRRGQEARLRCSPMKGHSHVYWYRQLPEEGLKFMVYLQKENIIDESGMPKERFSAEFPKEGPSILRIQQVVRGDSAAYFCASSPRQDPEKLFFGSGTQLSVL.

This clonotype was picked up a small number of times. The CDR3 region has the DNA TGCGCCAGCAGCTTGGCTGCCGGGGGACAAGAGACCCAGTACTTC. It yields the protein CASSLAAGGQETQYF. The gene calls are TRBV5-1 and TRBJ2-5; TRBD2 might be the D (6 bases). The CDR3 totals 15 residues. The V end lost 0 bases, the J end lost 2 bases, and 11 bases lay between the germline ends. Germline CDR1 SGHRS, CDR2 YFSETQ.

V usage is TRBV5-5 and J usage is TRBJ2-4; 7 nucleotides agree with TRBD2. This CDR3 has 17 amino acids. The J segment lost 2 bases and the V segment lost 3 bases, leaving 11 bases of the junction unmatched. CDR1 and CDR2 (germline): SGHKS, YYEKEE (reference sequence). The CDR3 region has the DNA TGTGCCAGCAGCTGGGGGGGGGAAATTGCGCCCAAAAACATTCAGTACTTC. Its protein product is CASSWGGEIAPKNIQYF.